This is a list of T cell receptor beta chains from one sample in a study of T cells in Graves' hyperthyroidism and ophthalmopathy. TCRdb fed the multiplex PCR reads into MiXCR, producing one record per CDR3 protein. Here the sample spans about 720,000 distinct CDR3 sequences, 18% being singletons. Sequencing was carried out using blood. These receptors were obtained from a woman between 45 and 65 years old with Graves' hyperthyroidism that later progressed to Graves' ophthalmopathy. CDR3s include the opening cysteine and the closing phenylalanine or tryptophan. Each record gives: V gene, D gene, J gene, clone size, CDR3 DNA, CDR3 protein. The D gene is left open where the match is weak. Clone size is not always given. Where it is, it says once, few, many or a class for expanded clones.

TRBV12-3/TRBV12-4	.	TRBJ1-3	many	TGTGCCAGCGGTATGGGGGCTGGAAACACCATATATTTT	CASGMGAGNTIYF
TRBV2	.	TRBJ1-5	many	TGTGCCAGCAGCTTACGGAGGGGCGATACTCAGCCCCAGCATTTT	CASSLRRGDTQPQHF
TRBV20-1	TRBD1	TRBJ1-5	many	TGCAGTGCCCTTGGAGGGGGCCTGAGCAATCAGCCCCAGCATTTT	CSALGGGLSNQPQHF
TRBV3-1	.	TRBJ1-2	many	TGTGCCAGCAGCCAAGATCTCGGCGGGCTCTATGGCTACACCTTC	CASSQDLGGLYGYTF
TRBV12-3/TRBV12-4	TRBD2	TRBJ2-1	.	TGTGCCAGCAGTTTGGATCTCAGCCCGGGGGGCAATGAGCAGTTCTTC	CASSLDLSPGGNEQFF
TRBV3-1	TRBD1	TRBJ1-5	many	TGTGCCAGCAGCGACGACAGGGCGTTCAATCAGCCCCAGCATTTT	CASSDDRAFNQPQHF
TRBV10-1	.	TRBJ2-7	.	TGCGCCAGCACTCCGGACAGCGGCCACGAGCAGTACTTC	CASTPDSGHEQYF
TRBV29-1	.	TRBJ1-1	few	TGCAGCGTTGCTCTCCCTGAAGCTTTCTTT	CSVALPEAFF
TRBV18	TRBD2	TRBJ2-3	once	TGTGCCAGCTCACCACAGACTAGCGGGAGAGATACGCAGTATTTT	CASSPQTSGRDTQYF
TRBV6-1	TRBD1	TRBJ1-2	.	TGTGCCAGCAGTGAATGGGACAGGGAAGCTGGCTACACCTTC	CASSEWDREAGYTF
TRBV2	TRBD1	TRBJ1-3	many	TGTGCCAGCAGTGAAAGGGGACAGGGCGTAACTGGAAACACCATATATTTT	CASSERGQGVTGNTIYF
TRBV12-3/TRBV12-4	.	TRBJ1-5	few	TGTGCCAGCAGTACCACTGGGGACGGCAATCAGCCCCAGCATTTT	CASSTTGDGNQPQHF
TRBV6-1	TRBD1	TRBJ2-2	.	TGTGCCAGCAGGAAAGAAGGGGGCCTCACCGGGGAGCTGTTTTTT	CASRKEGGLTGELFF
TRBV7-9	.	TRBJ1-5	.	TGTGCCAGCAGCTCCAACCCGCCAAGGGCTGAGGGGAATCAGCCCCAGCATTTT	CASSSNPPRAEGNQPQHF
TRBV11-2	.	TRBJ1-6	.	TGTGCCAGTAGCCCGGATCACGGCTCACCCCTCCACTTT	CASSPDHGSPLHF
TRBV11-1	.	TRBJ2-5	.	TGTGCCAGCAGCTCGGACACTTACCAAGAGACCCAGTACTTC	CASSSDTYQETQYF
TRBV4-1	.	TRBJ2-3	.	TGCGCCAGCAGCCACCTCTTGCGGGGCCCTGAACGCACAGATACGCAGTATTTT	CASSHLLRGPERTDTQYF
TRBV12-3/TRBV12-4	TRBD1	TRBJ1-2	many	TGTGCCAGCAGTGGGGGGAGACAGGGTTTCAATGGCTACACCTTC	CASSGGRQGFNGYTF
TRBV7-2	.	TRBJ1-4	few	TGTGCCAGCAGCGAAGTGGGGACGGGAGAAAAACTGTTTTTT	CASSEVGTGEKLFF
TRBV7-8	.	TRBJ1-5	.	TGTGCCAGCAGCTTAGCACGTTCAGAGTATAGCAATCAGCCCCAGCATTTT	CASSLARSEYSNQPQHF
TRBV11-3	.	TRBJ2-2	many	TGTGCCAGCAGCTTGAACGGGGGTCCCACCCTAGAACAAACCGGGGAGCTGTTTTTT	CASSLNGGPTLEQTGELFF
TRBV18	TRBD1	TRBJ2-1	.	TGTGCCAGCTCACCTAAACAGGGGGCCGACAATGAGCAGTTCTTC	CASSPKQGADNEQFF
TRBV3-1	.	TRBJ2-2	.	TGTGCCAGCAGCCCCCCTTCTAGGACGGGCGCCGGGGAGCTGTTTTTT	CASSPPSRTGAGELFF
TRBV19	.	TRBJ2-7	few	TGTGCCAGTAGTATGGCCCGGACCTACGAGCAGTACTTC	CASSMARTYEQYF
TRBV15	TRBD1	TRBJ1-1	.	TGTGCCACCAGCAGGGGGACAGGGGATAATCGGGCTTTCTTT	CATSRGTGDNRAFF
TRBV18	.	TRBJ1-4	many	TGTGCCAGCTCTGGAGACAGGAAAGAAAAACTGTTTTTT	CASSGDRKEKLFF
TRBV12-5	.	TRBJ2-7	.	TGTGCTAGTGGTTTCGGGACACTTTCCTACGAGCAGTACTTC	CASGFGTLSYEQYF